Below are 21 T cell receptor beta chains sequenced from a single sample in a study of blood T cell repertoires in COVID-19. Sequencing was performed with immunoSEQ multiplex PCR; in TCRdb, only in-frame clones are kept and a portion is missing. The data contain fewer than 450,000 clones, around 90% of them singletons. Sequencing was carried out using PBMCs or T cells enriched from blood (not recorded which). The receptors shown here come from a woman between 40 and 50 years old with acute COVID-19.

V is TRBV11-2 and J is TRBJ2-1; 7 positions match TRBD2. This CDR3 region has 16 residues. Germline assignment: CDR1 SGHAT and CDR2 FQNNGV. V was pared by 1 base and J by 2 bases, with 5 bases of the junction left unmatched. The CDR3 spells CASSLVQRGTYNEQFF. DNA of the CDR3: TGTGCCAGCAGCTTAGTACAGCGGGGCACCTACAATGAGCAGTTCTTC.

The genes are TRBV14 and TRBJ1-1; D might be TRBD1 (6 bases). The CDR3 runs 12 residues. Germline CDR1 reads SGHDN; CDR2 reads FVKESK. V was cut by 1 base and J by 8 bases, with 8 bases left in between. CDR3: CASSQGGREAFF. CDR3 sequence (DNA): TGTGCCAGCAGCCAAGGGGGGCGAGAAGCTTTCTTT. The whole variable domain, filled in from reference TRBV14 and TRBJ1-1, reads EAGVTQFPSHSVIEKGQTVTLRCDPISGHDNLYWYRRVMGKEIKFLLHFVKESKQDESGMPNNRFLAERTGGTYSTLKVQPAELEDSGVYFCASSQGGREAFFGQGTRLTVV.

The chain carries TRBV30 and TRBJ1-1; D remains unclear. Trimming pared 4 bases from V and 3 bases from J, leaving 9 bases between. CDR3 length: 12 residues. From germline, CDR1 is GTSNPN and CDR2 SVGIG (reference sequence). The CDR3 bases are TGTGCCTGGACAGGTATATACACTGAAGCTTTCTTT. It codes for CAWTGIYTEAFF.

The J gene is TRBJ1-1, the V gene TRBV2; the D gene is possibly TRBD1 (6 bases). Germline CDR1 SNHLY, CDR2 FYNNEI. There are 12 residues in the CDR3. V lost 6 bases and J 1 base, leaving 6 bases between the germline ends. Here the CDR3 reads CASRQGNTEAFF. The CDR3 nucleotides read TGTGCCAGCAGACAGGGGAACACTGAAGCTTTCTTT.

This sequence joins TRBV6-5 and TRBJ2-7; 8 positions agree with TRBD1. Germline V gene data show CDR1 as MNHEY and CDR2 as SVGAGI. V gave up 5 bases and J gave up 5 bases; unmatched junction bases: 5. This CDR3 has 13 residues. CDR3 sequence reads: CASSPGQGHEQYF. In DNA form, the CDR3 reads TGTGCCAGCAGTCCAGGACAGGGACACGAGCAGTACTTC.

This clone was detected once. DNA of the CDR3: TGCAGCGTTGAAGATCCGAGAGGGGACAGGCTCCATACGCAGTATTTT. This gives the protein CSVEDPRGDRLHTQYF. J is TRBJ2-3 and V is TRBV29-1; TRBD1 aligns across 8 bases. This CDR3 is 16 amino acids long. The J segment lost 7 bases and the V segment lost 0 bases, leaving 12 bases of the junction unmatched. CDR1 and CDR2 (germline): SQVTM, ANQGSEA.

The chain has TRBV7-2 and TRBJ1-5; D is possibly TRBD1 (6 bases). Germline V gene data show CDR1 as SGHTA and CDR2 as FQGNSA. The CDR3 has 15 amino acids. V lost 5 bases, J lost 4 bases, and 15 bases lay in between. The DNA of the CDR3 is TGTGCCAGCAGCATGGGGACAAGCCGAAATCAGCCCCAGCATTTT. Residues: CASSMGTSRNQPQHF.

The V gene is TRBV5-4, the J gene TRBJ2-7; 11 bases line up with TRBD2. Trimming removed 5 bases from V and 3 bases from J; junction bases left unmatched: 4. The CDR3 covers 14 residues. Germline V CDR1 and CDR2: SGHNT, YYREEE (reference sequence). CDR3: CASSPGTSGYEQYF. Written as DNA, the CDR3 is TGTGCCAGCAGTCCGGGGACTAGCGGCTACGAGCAGTACTTC.

V and J are TRBV6-1 and TRBJ2-7, with 11 positions matching TRBD1. The germline gives CDR1 MNHNS, CDR2 SASEGT. This CDR3 has 16 residues. Trimming cost V 4 bases and J 4 bases; bases outside gene matches: 9. CDR3 sequence reads: CASSGRTGGETYEQYF. The CDR3 region has the DNA TGTGCCAGCAGTGGCCGGACAGGGGGCGAAACTTACGAGCAGTACTTC.

This chain connects TRBV15 to TRBJ1-5, with a tentative D call TRBD1 (5 bases). V was shortened by 1 base and J by 5 bases, with 9 bases between the two germline ends. Per the germline V gene, CDR1 is LNHNV and CDR2 is YYDKDF (reference sequence). The CDR3 extends over 14 amino acids. The CDR3 nucleotides read TGTGCCACCAGCAGAGGGACATACGATCAGCCCCAGCATTTT. It encodes CATSRGTYDQPQHF.

The chain joins TRBV19 to TRBJ1-4; 9 bases agree with TRBD1. Trimming at V came to 5 bases and at J to 7 bases, leaving 5 bases not matched to a gene. The germline CDR1 and CDR2 sequences are LNHDA and SQIVND (reference sequence). The CDR3 is 14 residues long. The CDR3 nucleotides are TGTGCCAGTAGTTGGGACAGGGCCAGTGAAAAACTGTTTTTT. This sequence encodes CASSWDRASEKLFF.

This chain joins TRBV6-5 and TRBJ1-5; 8 bases align to TRBD1. After removal of 6 bases from V and 5 bases from J, the junction contained 9 bases not matched to a gene. The CDR3 is 15 amino acids. Germline V lookup: CDR1 MNHEY, CDR2 SVGAGI. CDR3: CASRTPGGADQPQHF. The CDR3, as DNA: TGTGCCAGCAGGACCCCAGGGGGCGCGGATCAGCCCCAGCATTTT.

The chain has TRBV3-1 (or the pseudogene TRBV3-2) and TRBJ2-2; TRBD2 matches 9 bases. Germline values: CDR1 LGHDT, CDR2 YNNKEL (reference sequence). This CDR3 region has 17 residues. J was trimmed by 7 bases and V by 3 bases; bases with no gene match: 12. The CDR3 DNA follows: TGTGCCAGCAGCCAGAGGTTCGCTAGCGGGGCGGGCGGGGAGCTGTTTTTT. The encoded protein is CASSQRFASGAGGELFF.

The gene calls are TRBV9 and TRBJ2-2; a weak D match, TRBD2 (7 bases). Germline V gene sequence: CDR1 SGDLS, CDR2 YYNGEE. V was trimmed by 0 bases and J by 7 bases, leaving 16 bases between them. The CDR3 contains 16 residues. CDR3 residues: CASSVGGGAYGGELFF. CDR3 sequence (DNA): TGTGCCAGCAGCGTAGGTGGGGGGGCCTACGGCGGGGAGCTGTTTTTT.

The chain has TRBV5-4 and TRBJ1-3; 9 bases are shared with TRBD1. CDR1 SGHNT and CDR2 YYREEE come from the germline V gene (reference sequence). This CDR3 is built from 15 residues. J gave up 3 bases and V 4 bases, and 5 bases lay outside the gene matches. CDR3 sequence (DNA): TGTGCCAGCAGCGTGTACAGGGGGCTTGGAAACACCATATATTTT. Encoded protein: CASSVYRGLGNTIYF.

This rearrangement joins TRBV9 to TRBJ2-7; TRBD2 aligns across 10 bases. The CDR3 covers 16 residues. CDR1 is SGDLS and CDR2 is YYNGEE in the germline V gene. V trimming: 3 bases; J trimming: 3 bases; junction bases outside the gene matches: 9. The CDR3 nucleotides read TGTGCCAGCAGCGGAATAGCGGGGGGCGGGAACTACGAGCAGTACTTC. Translating it yields CASSGIAGGGNYEQYF. Using reference TRBV9 and TRBJ2-7 for the parts outside the CDR3, the full variable domain is DSGVTQTPKHLITATGQRVTLRCSPRSGDLSVYWYQQSLDQGLQFLIQYYNGEERAKGNILERFSAQQFPDLHSELNLSSLELGDSALYFCASSGIAGGGNYEQYFGPGTRLTVT.

About this clone: The sample contains more than one DNA sequence encoding this CDR3. The chain recombines TRBV7-9 with TRBJ1-5; D might be TRBD1 (5 bases). Germline V gene sequence: CDR1 SEHNR, CDR2 FQNEAQ (reference sequence). There are 14 residues in the CDR3. V gave up 6 bases and J gave up 3 bases, with 12 bases separating them. The DNA of the CDR3 is TGTGCCAGCAGTACCCAGGGTTCCAATCAGCCCCAGCATTTT. The encoded protein is CASSTQGSNQPQHF. The full variable domain, its missing parts supplied by reference TRBV7-9 and TRBJ1-5, is DTGVSQNPRHKITKRGQNVTFRCDPISEHNRLYWYRQTLGQGPEFLTYFQNEAQLEKSRLLSDRFSAERPKGSFSTLEIQRTEQGDSAMYLCASSTQGSNQPQHFGDGTRLSIL.

This rearrangement joins TRBV18 to TRBJ2-5; weak D call: TRBD1 (5 bases). Germline V gives CDR1 KGHSH, CDR2 LQKENI. The V and J ends lost 3 bases and 5 bases respectively, with 13 bases between them. This CDR3 is 14 amino acids long. In DNA form, the CDR3 reads TGTGCCAGCTCACCCCTCCCAGGGCCGGAGACCCAGTACTTC. It codes for CASSPLPGPETQYF.

The chain combines TRBV13 with TRBJ2-7; 7 bases align to TRBD1. With 2 bases clipped from V and 6 bases from J, the junction kept 7 bases outside the gene matches. From germline, CDR1 is PRHDT and CDR2 FYEKMQ (reference sequence). This CDR3 contains 14 residues. DNA of the CDR3: TGTGCCAGCAGCTTATCTTCCCCAGGGGGCGAGCAGTACTTC. Protein: CASSLSSPGGEQYF.

The chain links TRBV5-1 to TRBJ1-4, with D perhaps matching TRBD1 (5 bases). The CDR3 length is 16 residues. Germline-derived CDR1 and CDR2 are SGHRS and YFSETQ. V was trimmed by 4 bases and J by 0 bases, leaving 13 bases between them. CDR3 sequence: CASSRTWGATNEKLFF. In nucleotides, the CDR3 is TGCGCCAGCAGCAGAACATGGGGGGCAACTAATGAAAAACTGTTTTTT. Full variable domain (missing parts from reference TRBV5-1 and TRBJ1-4): KAGVTQTPRYLIKTRGQQVTLSCSPISGHRSVSWYQQTPGQGLQFLFEYFSETQRNKGNFPGRFSGRQFSNSRSEMNVSTLELGDSALYLCASSRTWGATNEKLFFGSGTQLSVL.

V and J are TRBV18 and TRBJ1-1; TRBD1 aligns across 9 bases. V shed 6 bases, J shed 0 bases, and the junction held 14 bases outside the gene matches. Germline loops: CDR1 KGHSH, CDR2 LQKENI. The CDR3 extends over 18 amino acids. The CDR3 bases are TGTGCCAGCTCCTTGCGAGGTACGTGGACAGGGGTGAACACTGAAGCTTTCTTT. Residues: CASSLRGTWTGVNTEAFF.